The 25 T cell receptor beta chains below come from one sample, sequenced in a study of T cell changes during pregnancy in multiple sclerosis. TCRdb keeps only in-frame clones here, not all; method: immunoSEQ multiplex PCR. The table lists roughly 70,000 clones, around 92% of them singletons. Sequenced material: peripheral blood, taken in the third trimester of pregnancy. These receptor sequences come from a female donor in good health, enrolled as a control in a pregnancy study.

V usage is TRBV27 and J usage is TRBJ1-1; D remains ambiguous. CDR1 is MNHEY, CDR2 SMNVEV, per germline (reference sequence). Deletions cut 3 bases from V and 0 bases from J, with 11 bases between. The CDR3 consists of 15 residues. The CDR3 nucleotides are TGTGCCAGCAGTTTGTTGGGCCTCATGAACACTGAAGCTTTCTTT. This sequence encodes CASSLLGLMNTEAFF.

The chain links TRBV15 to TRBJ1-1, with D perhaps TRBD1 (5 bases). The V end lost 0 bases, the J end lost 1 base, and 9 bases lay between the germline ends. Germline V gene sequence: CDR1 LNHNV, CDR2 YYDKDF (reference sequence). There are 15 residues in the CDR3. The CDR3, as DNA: TGTGCCACCAGCAGAGATCGAGACAGGAACACTGAAGCTTTCTTT. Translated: CATSRDRDRNTEAFF.

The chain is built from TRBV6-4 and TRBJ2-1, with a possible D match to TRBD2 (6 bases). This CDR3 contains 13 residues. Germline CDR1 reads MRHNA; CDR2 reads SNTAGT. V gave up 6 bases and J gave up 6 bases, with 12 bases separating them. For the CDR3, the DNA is TGTGCCAGCAGGATGGAGGGTCTCAATGAGCAGTTCTTC. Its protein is CASRMEGLNEQFF.

The CDR3 bases are TGTGCCAGCGTCTCCCGTCTAGCGGGAGGAATCGAGACCCAGTACTTC. Its protein is CASVSRLAGGIETQYF. The chain is built from TRBV5-4 and TRBJ2-5, with 11 positions matching TRBD2. Germline CDR1 and CDR2: SGHNT and YYREEE (reference sequence). The trim removed 7 bases at V and 5 bases at J, leaving 13 bases unmatched. The CDR3 runs to 16 residues.

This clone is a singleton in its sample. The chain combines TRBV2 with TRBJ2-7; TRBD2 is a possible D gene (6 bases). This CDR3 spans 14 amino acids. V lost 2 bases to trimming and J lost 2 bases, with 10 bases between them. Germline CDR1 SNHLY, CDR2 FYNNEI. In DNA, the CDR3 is TGTGCCAGCAGTGAACAGGGACTGACCTACGAGCAGTACTTC. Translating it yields CASSEQGLTYEQYF.

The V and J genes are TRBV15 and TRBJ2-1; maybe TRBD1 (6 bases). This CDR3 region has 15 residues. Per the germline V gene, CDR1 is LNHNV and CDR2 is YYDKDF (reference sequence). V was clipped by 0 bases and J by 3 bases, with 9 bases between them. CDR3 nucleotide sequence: TGTGCCACCAGCAGAGATCCAGGGGTCTACAATGAGCAGTTCTTC. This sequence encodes CATSRDPGVYNEQFF.

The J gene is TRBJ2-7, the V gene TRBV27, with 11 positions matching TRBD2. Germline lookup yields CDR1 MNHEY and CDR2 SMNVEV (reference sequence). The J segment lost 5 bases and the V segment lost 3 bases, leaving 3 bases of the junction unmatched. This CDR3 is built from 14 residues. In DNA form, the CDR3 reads TGTGCCAGCAGTTTTAGCGGGGGGGACAACGAGCAGTACTTC. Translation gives CASSFSGGDNEQYF.

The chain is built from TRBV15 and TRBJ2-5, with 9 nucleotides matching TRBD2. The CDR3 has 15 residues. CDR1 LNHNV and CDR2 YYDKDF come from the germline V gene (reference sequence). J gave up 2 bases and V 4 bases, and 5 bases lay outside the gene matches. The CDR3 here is CATSTTSGYQETQYF. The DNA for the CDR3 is TGTGCCACCAGCACGACTAGCGGCTATCAAGAGACCCAGTACTTC.

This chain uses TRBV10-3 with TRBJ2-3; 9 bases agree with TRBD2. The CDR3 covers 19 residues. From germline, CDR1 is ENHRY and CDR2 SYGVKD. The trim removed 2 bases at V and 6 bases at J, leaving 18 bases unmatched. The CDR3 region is CAISEKSGGRARGADTQYF. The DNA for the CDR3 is TGTGCCATCAGTGAGAAGTCTGGCGGGAGGGCCAGAGGCGCGGATACGCAGTATTTT.

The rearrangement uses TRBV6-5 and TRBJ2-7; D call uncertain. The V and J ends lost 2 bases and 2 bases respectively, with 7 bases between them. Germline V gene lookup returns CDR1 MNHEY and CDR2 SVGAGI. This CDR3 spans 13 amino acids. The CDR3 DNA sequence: TGTGCCAGCAGTTACGGCCAAACCTACGAGCAGTACTTC. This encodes CASSYGQTYEQYF.

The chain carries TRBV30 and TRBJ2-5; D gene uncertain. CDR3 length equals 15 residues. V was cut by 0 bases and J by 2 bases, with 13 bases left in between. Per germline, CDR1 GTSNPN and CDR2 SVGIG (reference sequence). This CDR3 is CAWSVTHPEQETQYF. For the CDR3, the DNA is TGTGCCTGGAGTGTAACACACCCGGAGCAAGAGACCCAGTACTTC.

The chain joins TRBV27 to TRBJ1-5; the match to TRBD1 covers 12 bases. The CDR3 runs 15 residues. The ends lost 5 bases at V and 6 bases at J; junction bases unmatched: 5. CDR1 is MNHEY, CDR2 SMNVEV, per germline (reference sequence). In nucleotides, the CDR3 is TGTGCCAGCAGTATGGGACAGGGGGCAGGTCAGCCCCAGCATTTT. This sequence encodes CASSMGQGAGQPQHF.

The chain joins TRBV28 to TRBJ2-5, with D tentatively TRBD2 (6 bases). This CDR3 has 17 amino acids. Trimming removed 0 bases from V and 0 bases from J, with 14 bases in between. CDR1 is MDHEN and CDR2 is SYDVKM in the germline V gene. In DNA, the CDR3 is TGTGCCAGCAGTTTATGGTCGGGCAGGGAGGACCAAGAGACCCAGTACTTC. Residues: CASSLWSGREDQETQYF.

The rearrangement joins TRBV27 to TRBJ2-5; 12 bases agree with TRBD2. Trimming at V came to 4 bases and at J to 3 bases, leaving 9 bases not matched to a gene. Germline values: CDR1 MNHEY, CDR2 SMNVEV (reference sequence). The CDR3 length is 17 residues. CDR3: CASSSMGLAGGEETQYF. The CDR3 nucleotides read TGTGCCAGCAGTTCAATGGGGCTAGCGGGGGGGGAAGAGACCCAGTACTTC.

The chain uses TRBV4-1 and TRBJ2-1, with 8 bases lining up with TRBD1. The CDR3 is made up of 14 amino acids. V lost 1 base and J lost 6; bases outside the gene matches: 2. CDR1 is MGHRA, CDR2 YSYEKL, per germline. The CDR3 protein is CASSQGTGINEQFF. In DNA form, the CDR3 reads TGCGCCAGCAGCCAAGGGACAGGGATCAATGAGCAGTTCTTC.

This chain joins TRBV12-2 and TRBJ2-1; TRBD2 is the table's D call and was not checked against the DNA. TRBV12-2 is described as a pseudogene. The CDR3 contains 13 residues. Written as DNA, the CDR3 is TGTGCAAGTCGCTTAGCGCGGAGGAATGAGCAGTTCTTC. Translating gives CASRLARRNEQFF.

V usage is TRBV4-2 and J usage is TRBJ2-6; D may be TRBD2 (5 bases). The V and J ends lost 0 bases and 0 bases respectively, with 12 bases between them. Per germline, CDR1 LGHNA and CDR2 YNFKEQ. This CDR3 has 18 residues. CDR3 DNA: TGTGCCAGCAGCCAAGATCGGGGTCGGTTCTCTGGGGCCAACGTCCTGACTTTC. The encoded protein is CASSQDRGRFSGANVLTF.

The CDR3, as DNA: TGCGCCAGCAGCGGCAGGGGGCAAGACGGGGAGCTGTTTTTT. Protein sequence: CASSGRGQDGELFF. J is TRBJ2-2 and V is TRBV5-1; 8 nucleotides line up with TRBD1. The CDR3 length is 14 residues. CDR1 is SGHRS, CDR2 YFSETQ, per germline. J was trimmed by 7 bases and V by 4 bases; bases with no gene match: 6.

DNA for the CDR3: TGTGCCAGCAGCTTAGGGTGGCAGAACACTGAAGCTTTCTTT. Amino acids: CASSLGWQNTEAFF. This chain links TRBV11-1 with TRBJ1-1; D unclear. Germline loops: CDR1 SGHAT, CDR2 FQDESV (reference sequence). V lost 1 base and J lost 1, with 7 bases in between. The CDR3 has 14 amino acids. Full variable domain (missing parts from reference TRBV11-1 and TRBJ1-1): EAEVAQSPRYKITEKSQAVAFWCDPISGHATLYWYRQILGQGPELLVQFQDESVVDDSQLPKDRFSAERLKGVDSTLKIQPAELGDSAMYLCASSLGWQNTEAFFGQGTRLTVV.

CDR3 sequence: CASSSGTGDNSPLHF. The DNA of the CDR3 is TGTGCCAGCAGCTCGGGGACAGGAGATAATTCACCCCTCCACTTT. The chain carries TRBV5-5 and TRBJ1-6; 8 positions agree with TRBD1. Germline V lookup: CDR1 SGHKS, CDR2 YYEKEE (reference sequence). The CDR3 loop spans 15 amino acids. V lost 3 bases and J lost 5; bases outside the gene matches: 4. Variable domain in full (rest from reference TRBV5-5 and TRBJ1-6): DAGVTQSPTHLIKTRGQQVTLRCSPISGHKSVSWYQQVLGQGPQFIFQYYEKEERGRGNFPDRFSARQFPNYSSELNVNALLLGDSALYLCASSSGTGDNSPLHFGNGTRLTVT.

The CDR3 sequence is CASSLRTGNTEAFF. CDR3 DNA: TGTGCCAGCAGCCTTCGGACAGGGAACACTGAAGCTTTCTTT. The chain combines TRBV9 with TRBJ1-1; 7 nucleotides agree with TRBD1. CDR3 length: 14 residues. In germline, CDR1 is SGDLS, CDR2 YYNGEE. The ends lost 4 bases at V and 1 base at J; junction bases unmatched: 4.

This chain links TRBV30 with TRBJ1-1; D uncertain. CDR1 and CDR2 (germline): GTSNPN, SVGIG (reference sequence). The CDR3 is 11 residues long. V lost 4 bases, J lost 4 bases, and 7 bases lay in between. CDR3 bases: TGTGCCTGGATCAGGTCCACTGAAGCTTTCTTT. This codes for CAWIRSTEAFF.

The CDR3: CASSQRGGTSGVYEQYF. In nucleotides, the CDR3 is TGTGCCAGCAGCCAGCGGGGCGGGACTAGCGGGGTCTACGAGCAGTACTTC. This chain links TRBV5-6 with TRBJ2-7, with 13 bases identical to TRBD2. CDR3 length equals 17 residues. The germline V gene encodes CDR1 SGHDT and CDR2 YYEEEE. V gave up 4 bases and J gave up 3 bases; unmatched junction bases: 10.

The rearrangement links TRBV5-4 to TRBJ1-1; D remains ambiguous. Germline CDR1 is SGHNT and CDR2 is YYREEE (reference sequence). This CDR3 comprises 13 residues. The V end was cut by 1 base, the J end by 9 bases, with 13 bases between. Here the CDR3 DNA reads TGTGCCAGCAGCTTGCTTTTTGCAGGCAAAGCTTTCTTT. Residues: CASSLLFAGKAFF.

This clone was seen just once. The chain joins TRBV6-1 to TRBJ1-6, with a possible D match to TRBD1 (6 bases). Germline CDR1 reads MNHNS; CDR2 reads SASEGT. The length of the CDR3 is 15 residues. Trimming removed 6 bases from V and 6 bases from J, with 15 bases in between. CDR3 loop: CASREQGQANSPLHF. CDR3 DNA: TGTGCCAGCAGAGAGCAGGGGCAGGCTAATTCACCCCTCCACTTT.